A selection of T cell receptor beta chains follows, all from one sample in a study of graft-versus-host responses after intestinal transplantation. Antigen specificity for these receptors is unknown. The protocol was immunoSEQ multiplex PCR, while the TCRdb copy is restricted to in-frame clones and leaves out a portion. The data hold roughly 64,000 clones, with roughly nine tenths observed a single time. Source: unstimulated CD8+ T cells sorted from spleen or lymph node cells, taken before transplant. The receptors originated from a human donor who was the organ donor for an intestinal transplant. Both conserved end residues are part of each CDR3. The order of the fields is J gene, clone size, D gene, V gene, CDR3 length, CDR3 DNA, CDR3 protein. A D gene is named only where the DNA matches it firmly. Part of the rows lack a size; the others show once, few, many or a class for expanded clones.

TRBJ2-3	.	TRBD2	TRBV29-1	18	TGCAGCGTTGAAGATCGGGGGCTAGCGGGAGGATACACAGATACGCAGTATTTT	CSVEDRGLAGGYTDTQYF
TRBJ1-2	.	.	TRBV9	15	TGTGCCAGCAGCCCTGACAGGCTCTGGGACTATGGCTACACCTTC	CASSPDRLWDYGYTF
TRBJ1-1	.	TRBD1	TRBV19	15	TGTGCCAGTAGTGTCGGACAGGGGATGAACACTGAAGCTTTCTTT	CASSVGQGMNTEAFF
TRBJ1-2	.	.	TRBV20-1	9	TGCAGTGCGAAGACAGGCTACACCTTC	CSAKTGYTF
TRBJ1-2	.	.	TRBV28	11	TGTGCCAGTAGGGGCGCCGAGGGCTACACCTTC	CASRGAEGYTF
TRBJ2-7	.	.	TRBV15	15	TGTGCCACCAGACTGGGCCCAGCACCCCCCTACGAGCAGTACTTC	CATRLGPAPPYEQYF
TRBJ2-1	.	.	TRBV5-5	15	TGTGCCAGCAGCTTCATAGCGGTCCTACGGGGTGAGCAGTTCTTC	CASSFIAVLRGEQFF
TRBJ1-2	.	.	TRBV28	13	TGTGCCAGCCCCGGGGGGTTATACTATGGCTACACCTTC	CASPGGLYYGYTF
TRBJ2-7	.	TRBD1	TRBV7-9	18	TGTGCCAGCAGCTTTCTAACAGGGGGCCCGTCCGGGGACTACGAGCAGTACTTC	CASSFLTGGPSGDYEQYF
TRBJ2-7	.	TRBD2	TRBV13	16	TGTGCCAGCACGTGGCAGCGGGAGGGAAACTCCTACGAGCAGTACTTC	CASTWQREGNSYEQYF
TRBJ2-7	.	.	TRBV19	16	TGTGCCAGTAGTATAACCGGGACTGCCCACCGCTACGAGCAGTACTTC	CASSITGTAHRYEQYF
TRBJ2-1	few	TRBD2	TRBV9	16	TGTGCCAGCAGCGTAGCCGGACTAGCGGGGGACAATGAGCAGTTCTTC	CASSVAGLAGDNEQFF
TRBJ1-1	.	TRBD1	TRBV11-2	14	TGTGCCAGCAGCTTAGGGACAGGACAGACTGAAGCTTTCTTT	CASSLGTGQTEAFF
TRBJ2-5	.	.	TRBV7-6	16	TGTGCCAGCAGCTTCGAAGGGGCTGTAATTCAAGAGACCCAGTACTTC	CASSFEGAVIQETQYF
TRBJ1-2	once	.	TRBV19	11	TGTGCCAGTAGCCGGGGAAATGGCTACACCTTC	CASSRGNGYTF
TRBJ1-1	.	.	TRBV27	14	TGTGCCAGCAGGGCATTCGTCCGGAACACTGAAGCTTTCTTT	CASRAFVRNTEAFF
TRBJ2-7	.	.	TRBV30	14	TGTGCCTGGAGTTTATTAGCGGCTTCCTACGAGCAGTACTTC	CAWSLLAASYEQYF
TRBJ1-2	.	.	TRBV9	18	TGTGCCAGCAGCGCCGCCCCGCGCCGGGGGGATTCAGACTATGGCTACACCTTC	CASSAAPRRGDSDYGYTF
TRBJ1-1	.	.	TRBV28	13	TGTGCCAGCAGTTTGAGGGAGAACACTGAAGCTTTCTTT	CASSLRENTEAFF
TRBJ2-7	few	TRBD2	TRBV5-1	14	TGCGCCAGCAGGCCGGGACTAGCGGGGGACGAGCAGTACTTC	CASRPGLAGDEQYF
TRBJ2-7	.	TRBD2	TRBV28	14	TGTGCCAGCCAGGGACTAGCGAGTTCCTACGAGCAGTACTTC	CASQGLASSYEQYF
TRBJ2-1	.	.	TRBV11-3	12	TGTGCCAGCAGCTTAGGGCTGAATGAGCAGTTCTTC	CASSLGLNEQFF
TRBJ1-2	.	.	TRBV25-1	16	TGTGCCAGCAGCGGAACGAGAAAGGACACTAACTATGGCTACACCTTC	CASSGTRKDTNYGYTF
TRBJ2-3	once	TRBD2	TRBV5-4	16	TGTGCCAGCAGCTTGAAGCGGGAGGTCGGCACAGATACGCAGTATTTT	CASSLKREVGTDTQYF
TRBJ2-7	.	TRBD2	TRBV6-1	12	TGTGCCAGTCGGGACTACTCCTACGAGCAGTACTTC	CASRDYSYEQYF
TRBJ2-3	.	.	TRBV9	13	TGTGCCAGCAGCACTCTCCCCGCAGATACGCAGTATTTT	CASSTLPADTQYF
TRBJ2-7	.	.	TRBV10-2	16	TGCGCCAGCAGTGAGTCGGGCGGGATCGCCCCGTACGAGCAGTACTTC	CASSESGGIAPYEQYF
TRBJ2-7	.	.	TRBV7-2	13	TGTGCCAGCAGCTTAGGGCTGCAATACGAGCAGTACTTC	CASSLGLQYEQYF
TRBJ1-1	once	.	TRBV9	14	TGTGCCAGCAGCGCCTATCGCCGGGACACTGAAGCTTTCTTT	CASSAYRRDTEAFF
TRBJ2-1	.	TRBD1	TRBV11-2	15	TGTGCCAGCAGCTTCGGACAGGATAGGCGGTTAGAGCAGTTCTTC	CASSFGQDRRLEQFF
TRBJ1-5	once	TRBD1	TRBV2	12	TGTGCCAGCGACAGGGGTAATCAGCCCCAGCATTTT	CASDRGNQPQHF
TRBJ2-7	.	TRBD1	TRBV13	13	TGTGCCAGCAGCTCGGACAGGGCCTACGAGCAGTACTTC	CASSSDRAYEQYF
TRBJ1-5	.	.	TRBV23-1	13	TGCGCCAGCAGTCTATATAGCAATCAGCCCCAGCATTTT	CASSLYSNQPQHF
TRBJ1-3	few	.	TRBV28	14	TGTGCCAGCGGCGACGGGGGATCTGGAAACACCATATATTTT	CASGDGGSGNTIYF
TRBJ2-6	.	TRBD1	TRBV9	22	TGTGCCAGCAGCGGTCCCGGGACAGGGCGGGCTGTGCGCTTCTCTGGGGCCAACGTCCTGACTTTC	CASSGPGTGRAVRFSGANVLTF
TRBJ2-1	.	.	TRBV6-4	13	TGTGCCAGCAGTGACGCAGTAACCAATGAGCAGTTCTTC	CASSDAVTNEQFF
TRBJ2-7	few	.	TRBV7-9	15	TGTGCCAGCAGCTTAGACGTTGGACAAAAATACGAGCAGTACTTC	CASSLDVGQKYEQYF
TRBJ1-1	.	.	TRBV6-5	14	TGTGCCAGCAGTTACTCGAGTTTAAACACTGAAGCTTTCTTT	CASSYSSLNTEAFF
TRBJ2-3	.	TRBD2	TRBV7-3	17	TGTGCCAGCAGCTTAACGGCTAGCGGGGAGGGAGAGGATACGCAGTATTTT	CASSLTASGEGEDTQYF
TRBJ2-1	.	.	TRBV10-3	16	TGTGCCATCAGTGAGTCGATATACGGGTCTGACAATGAGCAGTTCTTC	CAISESIYGSDNEQFF
TRBJ2-5	once	TRBD2	TRBV5-1	16	TGCGCCAGCAGTTCCCTACTAGCGGGAGGATCGGAGACCCAGTACTTC	CASSSLLAGGSETQYF
TRBJ2-1	once	TRBD1	TRBV18	14	TGTGCCAGCTCACCAGGACAGGCCGGCAATGAGCAGTTCTTC	CASSPGQAGNEQFF
TRBJ2-3	.	TRBD2	TRBV7-3	17	TGTGCCAGCAGCTTGGGTATTGCTAGCGGATTCACAGATACGCAGTATTTT	CASSLGIASGFTDTQYF
TRBJ2-3	.	TRBD2	TRBV27	19	TGTGCCAGCAGTCTCTCTCCGGGACTAGCGGGAGGGCCGGCAGATACGCAGTATTTT	CASSLSPGLAGGPADTQYF
TRBJ2-3	.	.	TRBV28	14	TGTGCCAGCAGTTTGTCAGGTAGCACAGATACGCAGTATTTT	CASSLSGSTDTQYF
TRBJ1-1	.	TRBD1	TRBV19	16	TGTGCCAGTAGTCCGTCTCGGGACAGGGTGGACCCTGAAGCTTTCTTT	CASSPSRDRVDPEAFF
TRBJ2-2	.	.	TRBV2	14	TGTGCCAGCAAGGAGCGGTCGAACACCGGGGAGCTGTTTTTT	CASKERSNTGELFF
TRBJ2-2	once	.	TRBV6-5	15	TGTGCCAGCAGTCTGGCAGTAACGAACACCGGGGAGCTGTTTTTT	CASSLAVTNTGELFF
TRBJ2-7	.	.	TRBV7-6	14	TGTGCCAGCAGCTCCGGGTTAGCGGCCTACGAGCAGTACTTC	CASSSGLAAYEQYF
TRBJ2-1	.	TRBD2	TRBV28	15	TGTGCCAGCAGTTTTAGCGGGATTCCGTACAATGAGCAGTTCTTC	CASSFSGIPYNEQFF
TRBJ2-7	.	TRBD2	TRBV27	20	TGTGCCAGCCCACAATGGGGAATAGGGACTAGCGGGACTTTCATCTACGAGCAGTACTTC	CASPQWGIGTSGTFIYEQYF
TRBJ2-5	.	.	TRBV21-1	12	TGTGCCAGCAACAGGGAATTGGAGACCCAGTACTTC	CASNRELETQYF
TRBJ1-2	.	.	TRBV7-6	15	TGTGCCAGCAGCCCGAACGGGGGGAATCCTTATGGCTACACCTTC	CASSPNGGNPYGYTF
TRBJ2-7	.	TRBD2	TRBV28	15	TGTGCCAGCAGTTTATCGGTAGCGGGGCCCTACGAGCAGTACTTC	CASSLSVAGPYEQYF
TRBJ2-1	.	TRBD1	TRBV7-3	15	TGTGCCAGCAGCTTCGGACAGGGGAAGTACAATGAGCAGTTCTTC	CASSFGQGKYNEQFF